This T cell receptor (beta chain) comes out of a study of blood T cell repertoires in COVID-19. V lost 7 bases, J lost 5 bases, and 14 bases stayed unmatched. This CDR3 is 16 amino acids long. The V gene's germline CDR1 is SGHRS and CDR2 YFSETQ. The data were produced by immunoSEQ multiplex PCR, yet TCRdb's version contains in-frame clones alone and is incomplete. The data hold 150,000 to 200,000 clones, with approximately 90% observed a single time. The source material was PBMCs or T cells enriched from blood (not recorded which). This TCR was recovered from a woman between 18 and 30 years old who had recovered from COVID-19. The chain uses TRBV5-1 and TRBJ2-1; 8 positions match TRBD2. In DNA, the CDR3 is TGCGCCAGCCAACCCTGGAGCGGGAGTCGTAACAATGAGCAGTTCTTC. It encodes CASQPWSGSRNNEQFF.